What follows is one T cell receptor beta chain and its context. These data originate in a study of blood T cell repertoires in COVID-19. Study-wide background: Samples came from the United States, Italy and Spain, spanning acute and convalescent COVID-19.

Germline V gene sequence: CDR1 SGHTA, CDR2 FQGTGA. CDR3 length equals 14 residues. V dropped 5 bases and J dropped 1 base, with 8 bases sitting between them. Original analysis: Using reference gene primer amplification, nucleated cell counts were estimated. The data were produced by immunoSEQ multiplex PCR, yet TCRdb's version contains in-frame clones alone and is incomplete. The DNA was the basis for D and trimming; V, J and clone size are from that table. The top ten hold roughly 17% of the sample, which has more than 150,000 clones, around 77% seen once. This TCR came from a man aged 60 to 69 with active or convalescent COVID-19. The sample comprised peripheral blood. The chain links TRBV7-3 to TRBJ2-2; D may be TRBD1 (5 bases). DNA of the CDR3: TGTGCCAGCAGCCGTACAGGGAACACCGGGGAGCTGTTTTTT. It translates to CASSRTGNTGELFF.